A selection of T cell receptor beta chains follows, all from one sample in a study of T cells in Graves' hyperthyroidism and ophthalmopathy. Each CDR3 protein gets one entry after TCRdb re-called the multiplex PCR reads with MiXCR. The data hold about 290,000 distinct CDR3 sequences, with 15% to 20% observed a single time. The sequenced material came from blood. Every receptor here comes from a woman aged 60-75 years with Graves' ophthalmopathy. Both conserved end residues are part of each CDR3. The order of the fields is J gene, clone size, V gene, D gene, CDR3 protein, CDR3 DNA. The D gene is left open where the match is weak. Not every row has a clone size; where given, it reads once, few, many or a size class.

j_call: TRBJ2-3; clone_size: many; v_call: TRBV2; d_call: NA; cdr3_aa: CANSQGGSADTQYF; cdr3_nt: TGTGCCAACTCCCAGGGGGGCAGCGCAGATACGCAGTATTTT
j_call: TRBJ1-1; clone_size: many; v_call: TRBV20-1; d_call: NA; cdr3_aa: CSARTPQWNTEAFF; cdr3_nt: TGCAGTGCTAGAACCCCACAGTGGAACACTGAAGCTTTCTTT
j_call: TRBJ2-7; clone_size: NA; v_call: TRBV7-6; d_call: NA; cdr3_aa: CASSLDRSGYEQYF; cdr3_nt: TGTGCCAGCTCCCTGGACAGGAGCGGGTACGAGCAGTACTTC
j_call: TRBJ1-2; clone_size: many; v_call: TRBV7-2; d_call: NA; cdr3_aa: CASSLAKGVGYTF; cdr3_nt: TGTGCCAGCAGCTTAGCAAAGGGGGTTGGCTACACCTTC
j_call: TRBJ2-5; clone_size: few; v_call: TRBV5-6; d_call: TRBD2; cdr3_aa: CASSSTSGGARETQYF; cdr3_nt: TGTGCCAGCAGCTCTACTAGCGGGGGGGCCAGAGAGACCCAGTACTTC
j_call: TRBJ2-1; clone_size: many; v_call: TRBV7-9; d_call: TRBD2; cdr3_aa: CASSYRIAGGDEQFF; cdr3_nt: TGTGCCAGCAGTTACCGTATAGCGGGAGGCGATGAGCAGTTCTTC
j_call: TRBJ2-3; clone_size: many; v_call: TRBV5-5; d_call: NA; cdr3_aa: CASSSNPVATQYF; cdr3_nt: TGTGCCAGCAGCTCAAATCCCGTGGCTACGCAGTATTTT
j_call: TRBJ1-2; clone_size: few; v_call: TRBV4-1; d_call: NA; cdr3_aa: CASSQDTVTGYGYTF; cdr3_nt: TGCGCCAGCAGCCAAGATACCGTAACGGGCTATGGCTACACCTTC
j_call: TRBJ1-1; clone_size: many; v_call: TRBV20-1; d_call: NA; cdr3_aa: CSARDPIGEAFF; cdr3_nt: TGCAGTGCTAGAGATCCAATTGGTGAAGCTTTCTTT
j_call: TRBJ2-2; clone_size: many; v_call: TRBV20-1; d_call: NA; cdr3_aa: CSARRTHRGGTGELFF; cdr3_nt: TGCAGTGCTAGACGGACTCACAGGGGAGGCACCGGGGAGCTGTTTTTT
j_call: TRBJ2-5; clone_size: many; v_call: TRBV10-3; d_call: NA; cdr3_aa: CAISGTSIQETQYF; cdr3_nt: TGTGCCATCAGTGGAACGAGTATCCAAGAGACCCAGTACTTC
j_call: TRBJ1-3; clone_size: many; v_call: TRBV7-2; d_call: NA; cdr3_aa: CASAPQGTSGNTIYF; cdr3_nt: TGTGCCAGCGCTCCCCAGGGAACCAGCGGAAACACCATATATTTT
j_call: TRBJ2-1; clone_size: NA; v_call: TRBV29-1; d_call: TRBD1; cdr3_aa: CSVFGGQGYNEQFF; cdr3_nt: TGCAGCGTTTTTGGCGGACAGGGTTACAATGAGCAGTTCTTC
j_call: TRBJ2-5; clone_size: many; v_call: TRBV11-2; d_call: TRBD2; cdr3_aa: CASSLVFSSGGQETQYF; cdr3_nt: TGTGCCAGCAGCTTGGTATTCTCTAGCGGGGGCCAAGAGACCCAGTACTTC
j_call: TRBJ1-2; clone_size: NA; v_call: TRBV28; d_call: TRBD1; cdr3_aa: CASSLQGDGYGYTF; cdr3_nt: TGTGCCAGCAGCCTACAGGGGGATGGGTATGGCTACACCTTC
j_call: TRBJ2-5; clone_size: many; v_call: TRBV11-2; d_call: NA; cdr3_aa: CASSLGHRETQYF; cdr3_nt: TGTGCCAGCAGCTTGGGACACCGAGAGACCCAGTACTTC
j_call: TRBJ1-6; clone_size: few; v_call: TRBV7-2; d_call: NA; cdr3_aa: CASSLIGNQNSPLHF; cdr3_nt: TGTGCCAGCAGCTTGATCGGGAACCAAAATTCACCCCTCCACTTT
j_call: TRBJ2-1; clone_size: NA; v_call: TRBV15; d_call: NA; cdr3_aa: CATSRDWNNEQFF; cdr3_nt: TGTGCCACCAGCAGAGATTGGAACAATGAGCAGTTCTTC
j_call: TRBJ2-7; clone_size: few; v_call: TRBV27; d_call: TRBD1; cdr3_aa: CASRPTGTGTNEQYF; cdr3_nt: TGTGCCAGCAGACCAACCGGGACAGGGACGAACGAGCAGTACTTC
j_call: TRBJ1-5; clone_size: many; v_call: TRBV20-1; d_call: NA; cdr3_aa: CSARDRSRGGNNQPQHF; cdr3_nt: TGCAGTGCTAGAGATCGATCCAGGGGCGGTAACAATCAGCCCCAGCATTTT
j_call: TRBJ2-1; clone_size: many; v_call: TRBV6-1; d_call: TRBD1; cdr3_aa: CASLPGQVHNEQFF; cdr3_nt: TGTGCCAGCTTACCCGGACAGGTCCACAATGAGCAGTTCTTC
j_call: TRBJ2-5; clone_size: NA; v_call: TRBV18; d_call: TRBD1; cdr3_aa: CASSPRTGRETQYF; cdr3_nt: TGTGCCAGCTCACCTCGGACAGGGCGGGAGACCCAGTACTTC
j_call: TRBJ1-3; clone_size: NA; v_call: TRBV11-2; d_call: NA; cdr3_aa: CASSLYGEGVLSGNTIYF; cdr3_nt: TGTGCCAGCAGCTTATACGGGGAAGGGGTTTTGTCCGGAAACACCATATATTTT
j_call: TRBJ2-7; clone_size: many; v_call: TRBV29-1; d_call: NA; cdr3_aa: CSVYGPGGEQYF; cdr3_nt: TGCAGCGTTTACGGACCCGGTGGGGAGCAGTACTTC
j_call: TRBJ2-5; clone_size: many; v_call: TRBV11-2; d_call: NA; cdr3_aa: CASSLGLGETQYF; cdr3_nt: TGTGCCAGCAGCTTAGGGTTGGGGGAGACCCAGTACTTC
j_call: TRBJ2-5; clone_size: NA; v_call: TRBV7-2; d_call: TRBD2; cdr3_aa: CASSSISGGALETQYF; cdr3_nt: TGTGCCAGCAGCTCCATCTCCGGGGGGGCGCTTGAGACCCAGTACTTC
j_call: TRBJ1-3; clone_size: NA; v_call: TRBV3-1; d_call: NA; cdr3_aa: CASSLGDGGSGNTIYF; cdr3_nt: TGTGCCAGCAGCCTTGGGGACGGCGGCTCTGGAAACACCATATATTTT
j_call: TRBJ1-2; clone_size: NA; v_call: TRBV5-6; d_call: NA; cdr3_aa: CASSSGRWYGYTF; cdr3_nt: TGTGCCAGCAGCTCCGGGCGGTGGTATGGCTACACCTTC
j_call: TRBJ1-5; clone_size: many; v_call: TRBV2; d_call: NA; cdr3_aa: CASRDDGSNQPQHF; cdr3_nt: TGTGCCAGCAGGGACGACGGTAGCAATCAGCCCCAGCATTTT
j_call: TRBJ1-4; clone_size: few; v_call: TRBV4-1; d_call: NA; cdr3_aa: CASSPQTAPTNEKLFF; cdr3_nt: TGCGCCAGCAGCCCACAAACAGCACCAACTAATGAAAAACTGTTTTTT
j_call: TRBJ2-5; clone_size: few; v_call: TRBV7-9; d_call: NA; cdr3_aa: CASSSPGVPETQYF; cdr3_nt: TGTGCCAGCAGCTCCCCAGGGGTCCCGGAGACCCAGTACTTC
j_call: TRBJ2-7; clone_size: many; v_call: TRBV7-6; d_call: TRBD2; cdr3_aa: CASSKELAGVEQYF; cdr3_nt: TGTGCGAGTTCCAAGGAGCTAGCGGGAGTCGAGCAGTACTTC